This T cell receptor (beta chain) was found in a study of tissue T cells after allogeneic stem cell transplantation. This table comes from immunoSEQ multiplex PCR, and its TCRdb copy is limited to in-frame clones, with some not included. Here the sample spans thousands of clones, roughly 76% being singletons. Steroid-refractory graft-versus-host disease after allogeneic hematopoietic cell transplant qualified adults for prospective research-autopsy enrollment. This clone occurred once. From germline, CDR1 is GTSNPN and CDR2 SVGIG (reference sequence). CDR3 length: 15 amino acids. V was clipped by 7 bases and J by 4 bases; unmatched bases: 10.

The clonotype originates from a male patient over 55 with steroid-refractory graft-versus-host disease after an allogeneic stem cell transplant. T cells may partly derive from the graft donor. The specimen was small intestine tissue, collected at autopsy. The chain couples TRBV30 to TRBJ1-3, with 10 nucleotides matching TRBD1. This CDR3 is CASRPGQGLGNTIYF. Written as DNA, the CDR3 is TGTGCCTCACGACCGGGACAGGGGTTAGGAAACACCATATATTTT. Supplemented by reference TRBV30 and TRBJ1-3, the full variable domain reads SQTIHQWPATLVQPVGSPLSLECTVEGTSNPNLYWYRQAAGRGLQLLFYSVGIGQISSEVPQNLSASRPQDRQFILSSKKLLLSDSGFYLCASRPGQGLGNTIYFGEGSWLTVV.